Listed here are 10 T cell receptor beta chains from one sample, sequenced in a study of cytomegalovirus exposure and HLA in healthy donors. Primers for the PCR totalled 60 Vbeta and 13 Jbeta. Some clones are missing from TCRdb's copy, which holds only in-frame ones; the method was immunoSEQ multiplex PCR. The sample includes approximately 140,000 clones. Sequences were obtained from PBMCs. These TCRs come from a woman in her 40s in good health and CMV-seronegative.

The CDR3 coding sequence is TGTGCCAGCAGCGTGAGTGGGAGGGAGGCGCAGTACTTC. The encoded protein is CASSVSGREAQYF. This chain joins TRBV6-1 and TRBJ2-7, with TRBD2 matching over 7 bases. The CDR3 consists of 13 residues. Germline CDR1 MNHNS, CDR2 SASEGT. V lost 6 bases to trimming and J lost 9 bases; unmatched junction nucleotides: 11.

This chain connects TRBV6-5 to TRBJ1-2, with a tentative D call TRBD1 (5 bases). Germline V gene sequence: CDR1 MNHEY, CDR2 SVGAGI. The V end was cut by 7 bases, the J end by 10 bases, with 13 bases between. The CDR3 loop spans 11 amino acids. CDR3: CASTQAGTYTF. In DNA form, the CDR3 reads TGTGCCAGCACCCAAGCGGGGACCTACACCTTC.

This chain uses TRBV27 with TRBJ2-1; possible D gene TRBD2, 7 bases. The CDR3 is 15 amino acids. Germline V CDR1 and CDR2: MNHEY, SMNVEV (reference sequence). V was pared by 2 bases and J by 4 bases, with 12 bases between. This chain's CDR3 is CASSLIGGLYNEQFF. The DNA for the CDR3 is TGTGCCAGCAGTTTAATCGGGGGGCTGTACAATGAGCAGTTCTTC.

The rearrangement uses TRBV5-4 and TRBJ2-7; D gene ambiguous. The germline gives CDR1 SGHNT, CDR2 YYREEE (reference sequence). Between the trimmed V and J ends, which lost 3 bases and 3 bases, there was a span of 16 bases. The CDR3 runs to 15 residues. CDR3 region: CASSSHLGSVYEQYF. Here the CDR3 DNA reads TGTGCCAGCAGCTCCCATCTAGGTAGTGTCTACGAGCAGTACTTC.

The rearrangement joins TRBV11-2 to TRBJ2-3, with 9 bases identical to TRBD2. V lost 3 bases and J lost 1; bases outside the gene matches: 5. In germline, CDR1 is SGHAT, CDR2 FQNNGV. The CDR3 has 16 residues. Written as DNA, the CDR3 is TGTGCCAGCAGCTTGGGCGGGGGGGCCGGCACAGATACGCAGTATTTT. It encodes CASSLGGGAGTDTQYF.

The CDR3, as DNA: TGTGCCAGCCTTCAAGTCAGAGGCTACTACGAGCAGTACGTC. Protein: CASLQVRGYYEQYV. The gene calls are TRBV2 and TRBJ2-7; the D is unclear. This CDR3 has 14 residues. V was pared by 8 bases and J by 3 bases, with 17 bases between. Germline lookup yields CDR1 SNHLY and CDR2 FYNNEI.

V gene TRBV7-3 combines with J gene TRBJ1-1, with D perhaps TRBD1 (6 bases). Trimming took 5 bases from V and 5 from J, leaving 15 bases between them. From germline, CDR1 is SGHTA and CDR2 FQGTGA. The CDR3 loop spans 14 amino acids. In nucleotides, the CDR3 is TGTGCCAGCAGCAGAGAGACAGGTAGAACTGAAGCTTTCTTT. It translates to CASSRETGRTEAFF.

The chain joins TRBV5-1 to TRBJ1-2; 10 positions match TRBD1. The CDR3 totals 15 residues. The germline gives CDR1 SGHRS, CDR2 YFSETQ. Trimming at V came to 2 bases and at J to 8 bases, leaving 9 bases not matched to a gene. For the CDR3, the DNA is TGCGCCAGCAGCTTCGTTACCGGGACAGGGGACGGCTACACCTTC. It codes for CASSFVTGTGDGYTF.

V usage is TRBV7-9 and J usage is TRBJ1-3; D ambiguous. Trimming left V 5 bases short and J 0 bases short, with 14 bases between. This CDR3 is 16 amino acids long. Germline V gene data show CDR1 as SEHNR and CDR2 as FQNEAQ (reference sequence). In DNA form, the CDR3 reads TGTGCCAGCAGCCCTACCGCTCGCATCTCTGGAAACACCATATATTTT. This translates into CASSPTARISGNTIYF.

V is TRBV15 and J is TRBJ2-2; 7 bases map to TRBD1. There are 17 residues in the CDR3. Trimming at V came to 0 bases and at J to 3 bases, leaving 7 bases not matched to a gene. The germline V gene encodes CDR1 LNHNV and CDR2 YYDKDF (reference sequence). The CDR3: CATSRDPPRGYTGELFF. DNA for the CDR3: TGTGCCACCAGCAGAGATCCCCCCAGGGGGTACACCGGGGAGCTGTTTTTT.